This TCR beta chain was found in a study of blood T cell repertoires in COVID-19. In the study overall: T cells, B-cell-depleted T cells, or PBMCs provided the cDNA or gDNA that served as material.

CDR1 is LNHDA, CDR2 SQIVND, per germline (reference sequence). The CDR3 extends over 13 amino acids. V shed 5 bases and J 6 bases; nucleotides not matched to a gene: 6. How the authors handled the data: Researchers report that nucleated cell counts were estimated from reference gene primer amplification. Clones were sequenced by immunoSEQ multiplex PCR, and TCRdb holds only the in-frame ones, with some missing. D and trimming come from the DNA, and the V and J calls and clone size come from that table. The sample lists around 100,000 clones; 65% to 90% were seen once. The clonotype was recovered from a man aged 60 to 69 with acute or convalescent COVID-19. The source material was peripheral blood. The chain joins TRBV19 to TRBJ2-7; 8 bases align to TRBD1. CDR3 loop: CASSARTGFEQYF. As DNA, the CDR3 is TGTGCCAGTAGTGCCCGGACAGGGTTCGAGCAGTACTTC.